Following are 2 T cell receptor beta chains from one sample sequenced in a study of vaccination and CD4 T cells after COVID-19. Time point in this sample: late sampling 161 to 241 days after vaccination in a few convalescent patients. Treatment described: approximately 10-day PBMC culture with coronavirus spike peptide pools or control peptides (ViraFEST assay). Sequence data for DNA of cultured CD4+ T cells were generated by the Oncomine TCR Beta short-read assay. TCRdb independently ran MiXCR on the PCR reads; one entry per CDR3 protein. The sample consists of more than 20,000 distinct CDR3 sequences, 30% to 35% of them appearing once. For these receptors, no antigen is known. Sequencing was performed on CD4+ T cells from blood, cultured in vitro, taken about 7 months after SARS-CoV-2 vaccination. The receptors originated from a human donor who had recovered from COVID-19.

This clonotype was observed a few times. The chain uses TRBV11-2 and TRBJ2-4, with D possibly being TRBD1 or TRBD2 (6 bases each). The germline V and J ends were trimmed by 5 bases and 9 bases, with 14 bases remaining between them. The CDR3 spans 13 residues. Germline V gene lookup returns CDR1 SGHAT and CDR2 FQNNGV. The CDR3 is CASSADGGAIQYF. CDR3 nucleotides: TGTGCCAGCAGCGCCGACGGGGGCGCCATTCAGTACTTC.

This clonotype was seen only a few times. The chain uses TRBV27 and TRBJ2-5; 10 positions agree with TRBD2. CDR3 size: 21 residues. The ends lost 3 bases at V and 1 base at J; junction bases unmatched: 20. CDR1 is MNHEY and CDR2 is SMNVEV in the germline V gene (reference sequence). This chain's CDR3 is CASSFPIRTTELAGPQETQYF. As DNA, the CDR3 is TGTGCCAGCAGTTTCCCGATCCGGACGACAGAACTAGCGGGGCCCCAAGAGACCCAGTACTTC.